The rows below give T cell receptor beta chains drawn from one sample of a study of T cell repertoires in cytomegalovirus infection. No antigen has been identified for these receptors. One entry per CDR3 protein, called by TCRdb with MiXCR from the reads. The sample comprises 55,000 to 70,000 distinct CDR3 sequences, around 21% of which are singletons, and roughly three quarters rests with the top ten. Sequenced: PBMCs, sequenced either directly or after in vitro stimulation (not recorded which). The receptors originated from a human donor in good health (CMV status not recorded). Some clones in this sample may be carry-over from other donors' samples. CDR3s include the opening cysteine and the closing phenylalanine or tryptophan. The order of the fields is V gene, J gene, clone size, D gene, CDR3 DNA, CDR3 protein. D genes are given only for firm matches. A clone size is listed for some rows: how often the clone was seen (once, few, many), or a class if it is expanded.

v_gene: TRBV7-2
j_gene: TRBJ2-2
abundance: many
d_gene: -
CDR3nt: TGTGCCAGCAGCCCTAGTTACACCGGGGAGCTGTTTTTT
CDR3aa: CASSPSYTGELFF

v_gene: TRBV20-1
j_gene: TRBJ2-2
abundance: few
d_gene: TRBD1
CDR3nt: TGCAGTGCTACCGGGACAGGGGTTGATCGGACCGGGGAGCTGTTTTTT
CDR3aa: CSATGTGVDRTGELFF

v_gene: TRBV5-6
j_gene: TRBJ2-1
abundance: once
d_gene: -
CDR3nt: TGTGCCAGCAGCTCTTACACCGTCCCCTGGGAGCAGTTCTTC
CDR3aa: CASSSYTVPWEQFF

v_gene: TRBV7-2
j_gene: TRBJ1-1
abundance: few
d_gene: -
CDR3nt: TGTGCCAGCAGCTTAGTTTCTCTTCAGGCGGGGGCTGAAGCTTTCTTT
CDR3aa: CASSLVSLQAGAEAFF

v_gene: TRBV7-2
j_gene: TRBJ2-3
abundance: many
d_gene: TRBD2
CDR3nt: TGTGCCAGCAGCTTACTAGCGGGAGGGCCCGGCACAGATACGCAGTATTTT
CDR3aa: CASSLLAGGPGTDTQYF

v_gene: TRBV7-8
j_gene: TRBJ2-1
abundance: many
d_gene: TRBD2
CDR3nt: TGTGCCAGCATCCCGAAGAGGGCGGGAGAGGGCCGTGAGCAGTTCTTC
CDR3aa: CASIPKRAGEGREQFF

v_gene: TRBV20-1
j_gene: TRBJ2-1
abundance: few
d_gene: -
CDR3nt: TGCAGTGCTCGGGGCAATACAGGGCATGAGCAGTTCTTC
CDR3aa: CSARGNTGHEQFF

v_gene: TRBV19
j_gene: TRBJ1-2
abundance: -
d_gene: -
CDR3nt: TGTGCCAGTAGTAGAGCCCAGGGGAACTATGGCTACACCTTC
CDR3aa: CASSRAQGNYGYTF

v_gene: TRBV19
j_gene: TRBJ2-3
abundance: many
d_gene: TRBD2
CDR3nt: TGTGCCAGTAGTATCGAACTAGCGGGAGGACCCACCCGGGATACGCAGTATTTT
CDR3aa: CASSIELAGGPTRDTQYF

v_gene: TRBV27
j_gene: TRBJ1-5
abundance: many
d_gene: -
CDR3nt: TGTGCCAGCAGTTTAATGGGTAATCAGCCCCAGCATTTT
CDR3aa: CASSLMGNQPQHF

v_gene: TRBV7-3
j_gene: TRBJ2-3
abundance: -
d_gene: TRBD1
CDR3nt: TGTGCCAGCAGCAGAACCGGGACAGGGGGCGGTCCAGATACGCAGTATTTT
CDR3aa: CASSRTGTGGGPDTQYF

v_gene: TRBV7-2
j_gene: TRBJ1-2
abundance: few
d_gene: -
CDR3nt: TGTGCCAGCAGCTTAGATAGCACAGCTAACTATGGCTACACCTTC
CDR3aa: CASSLDSTANYGYTF

v_gene: TRBV20-1
j_gene: TRBJ2-2
abundance: -
d_gene: TRBD2
CDR3nt: TGCAGTGCTAGAGATAGCGGGAGACTCACCGGGGAGCTGTTTTTT
CDR3aa: CSARDSGRLTGELFF

v_gene: TRBV29-1
j_gene: TRBJ2-1
abundance: few
d_gene: TRBD1
CDR3nt: TGCAGCGGAGGAACCGGGACAGGGGGTGAGCAGTTCTTC
CDR3aa: CSGGTGTGGEQFF

v_gene: TRBV12-5
j_gene: TRBJ2-3
abundance: -
d_gene: -
CDR3nt: TGTGCTAGTGGTTGGACCACAGATACGCAGTATTTT
CDR3aa: CASGWTTDTQYF

v_gene: TRBV28
j_gene: TRBJ1-2
abundance: many
d_gene: TRBD1
CDR3nt: TGTGCCAGCAACCTACAGGGGAGAGGCTATGGCTACACCTTC
CDR3aa: CASNLQGRGYGYTF

v_gene: TRBV4-1
j_gene: TRBJ1-5
abundance: -
d_gene: -
CDR3nt: TGCGCCAGCAGTCAAGGGGGCAATCAGCCCCAGCATTTT
CDR3aa: CASSQGGNQPQHF

v_gene: TRBV4-3
j_gene: TRBJ2-1
abundance: -
d_gene: TRBD2
CDR3nt: TGCGCCAGCAGCCAAGAACTAGCGGGAATCCGCGAGCAGTTCTTC
CDR3aa: CASSQELAGIREQFF

v_gene: TRBV6-2/TRBV6-3
j_gene: TRBJ2-1
abundance: few
d_gene: -
CDR3nt: TGTGCCTCGTGTCTAGGGATAGCCTACAATGAGCAGTTCTTC
CDR3aa: CASCLGIAYNEQFF

v_gene: TRBV20-1
j_gene: TRBJ2-3
abundance: -
d_gene: TRBD2
CDR3nt: TGCAGTGCTATCGGCAGGGTGGCGGGAGGCCCCCAAAGCACAGATACGCAGTATTTT
CDR3aa: CSAIGRVAGGPQSTDTQYF

v_gene: TRBV7-6
j_gene: TRBJ2-1
abundance: many
d_gene: TRBD2
CDR3nt: TGTGCCAGCAGCTTAGTTGGGCGGGAGATGCCCCAATTCTTC
CDR3aa: CASSLVGREMPQFF

v_gene: TRBV7-2
j_gene: TRBJ1-5
abundance: many
d_gene: -
CDR3nt: TGTGCCAGCAGCCGGGACATAGATCAGCCCCAGCATTTT
CDR3aa: CASSRDIDQPQHF